The following is a T cell receptor beta chain sequence with its context. TCR beta CDR3 region amplification was performed from RNA transcripts. Carried out on the TCR CDR3, a first-round RT-PCR used the HTBI primer set. TCRdb recomputed calls from the multiplex PCR reads with MiXCR, one row per CDR3 protein. The sample includes around 500,000 distinct CDR3 sequences, approximately 15% seen only once; the top ten take approximately 15%. This sample was taken from a study of T cells in Graves' hyperthyroidism and ophthalmopathy. It was considered stable Graves' hyperthyroidism when ophthalmopathy did not progress within 18 months. Germline CDR1 KGHSH, CDR2 LQKENI. This CDR3 region has 16 residues. The V end was cut by 0 bases, the J end by 0 bases, with 11 bases between.

The V call is TRBV18, the J call TRBJ1-2, with D uncertain. This receptor was taken from a middle-aged woman with Graves' hyperthyroidism. Sequencing was performed on blood. CDR3 DNA: TGTGCCAGCTCACCACCGTGGCAGACAACTAACTATGGCTACACCTTC. The encoded protein is CASSPPWQTTNYGYTF.